The rows below give T cell receptor beta chains drawn from one sample of a study of blood T cell repertoires in COVID-19. Here immunoSEQ multiplex PCR was the method, and the copy in TCRdb shows in-frame clones only, minus some. The repertoire has under 250,000 clones, around 83% of them found once; the top ten carry about 7.4%. Material for sequencing was peripheral blood. These receptors all stem from a woman in her 50s with acute or convalescent COVID-19. CDR3s include the opening cysteine and the closing phenylalanine or tryptophan. D genes are given only for firm matches. Some rows have no size entry. The others give once, few or many, or a class for an expanded clone.

V gene	clone size	J gene	D gene	CDR3 protein	CDR3 DNA
TRBV7-9	-	TRBJ2-2	TRBD1	CASSLGTGNTGELFF	TGTGCCAGCAGCTTAGGGACAGGGAACACCGGGGAGCTGTTTTTT
TRBV5-6	-	TRBJ1-5	TRBD1	CASSSGGWGNQPQHF	TGTGCCAGCAGCTCAGGGGGATGGGGCAATCAGCCCCAGCATTTT
TRBV2	few	TRBJ1-5	-	CASSYQGSNQPQHF	TGTGCCAGCAGCTACCAGGGTAGCAATCAGCCCCAGCATTTT
TRBV28	-	TRBJ2-5	TRBD2	CASRGLAGGGETQYF	TGTGCCAGCCGCGGACTAGCGGGAGGGGGGGAGACCCAGTACTTC
TRBV27	few	TRBJ2-1	TRBD2	CASSYGTSGINEQFF	TGTGCCAGCAGCTACGGGACTAGCGGGATCAATGAGCAGTTCTTC
TRBV7-9	-	TRBJ2-5	TRBD2	CASSLKGTGGRWQETQYF	TGTGCCAGCAGCTTGAAGGGGACCGGCGGGAGGTGGCAAGAGACCCAGTACTTC
TRBV3-1/TRBV3-2	once	TRBJ1-2	-	CASSPYRETNYGYTF	TGTGCCAGCAGTCCCTACAGGGAAACGAACTATGGCTACACCTTC
TRBV27	-	TRBJ2-7	TRBD2	CASSLNGLAGISYEQYF	TGTGCCAGCAGTTTAAATGGTCTAGCGGGTATCTCCTACGAGCAGTACTTC
TRBV18	-	TRBJ2-2	-	CASSPVPSSTGELFF	TGTGCCAGCTCACCAGTCCCCTCCAGCACCGGGGAGCTGTTTTTT
TRBV28	-	TRBJ1-2	-	CASISPGIHGYTF	TGTGCCAGCATTTCACCAGGGATCCATGGCTACACCTTC
TRBV7-2	-	TRBJ2-1	-	CASSLRGTHEQFF	TGTGCCAGCAGCTTAAGGGGGACCCATGAGCAGTTCTTC
TRBV19	-	TRBJ2-7	TRBD1	CASSITPTGGLQEQYF	TGTGCCAGTAGTATAACACCCACAGGGGGTCTGCAGGAGCAGTACTTC
TRBV9	-	TRBJ2-7	TRBD2	CASSELAGNYEQYF	TGTGCCAGCAGCGAACTAGCGGGGAACTACGAGCAGTACTTC
TRBV27	-	TRBJ2-7	-	CASSFRTGTYPLEQYF	TGTGCCAGCAGTTTCCGTACTGGGACTTACCCCTTAGAGCAGTACTTC
TRBV2	-	TRBJ1-6	-	CASSVDAGFNNSPLHF	TGTGCCAGCAGCGTGGATGCGGGGTTTAATAATTCACCCCTCCACTTT
TRBV15	-	TRBJ2-7	TRBD2	CATSRAGTSGYEQYF	TGTGCCACCAGCAGGGCCGGGACTAGCGGCTACGAGCAGTACTTC
TRBV2	-	TRBJ2-5	-	CASSDEETQYF	TGTGCCAGCAGTGACGAGGAGACCCAGTACTTC
TRBV6-1	few	TRBJ2-7	-	CASSEVGGRYEQYF	TGTGCCAGCAGTGAAGTAGGGGGAAGATACGAGCAGTACTTC
TRBV7-2	-	TRBJ2-1	TRBD2	CASSHWTSGKGDEQFF	TGTGCCAGCAGCCACTGGACTAGCGGGAAGGGGGATGAGCAGTTCTTC
TRBV27	-	TRBJ2-1	TRBD2	CASSSGGLYNEQFF	TGTGCCAGCTCGAGCGGGGGCCTATACAATGAGCAGTTCTTC
TRBV6-1	few	TRBJ2-7	TRBD2	CASSETGGAYEQYF	TGTGCCAGCAGTGAGACGGGAGGGGCCTACGAGCAGTACTTC
TRBV19	-	TRBJ2-1	TRBD2	CASSRTSGRQPSYNEQFF	TGTGCCAGTAGTAGGACTAGCGGGAGACAACCATCCTACAATGAGCAGTTCTTC
TRBV7-2	few	TRBJ1-1	TRBD1	CASSPGGSAEAFF	TGTGCCAGCAGTCCAGGGGGCAGTGCTGAAGCTTTCTTT
TRBV6-4	-	TRBJ2-5	TRBD1	CASSGQAWETQYF	TGTGCCAGCAGCGGACAGGCCTGGGAGACCCAGTACTTC
TRBV28	few	TRBJ1-2	-	CASSLGGVYGYTF	TGTGCCAGCAGTTTAGGGGGCGTCTATGGCTACACCTTC
TRBV19	-	TRBJ2-2	TRBD1	CASSIGTGTGHTGELFF	TGTGCCAGTAGTATAGGGACCGGGACAGGGCACACCGGGGAGCTGTTTTTT
TRBV18	few	TRBJ1-2	TRBD1	CASSPGTANYGYTF	TGTGCCAGCTCACCAGGGACAGCTAACTATGGCTACACCTTC
TRBV19	-	TRBJ1-2	-	CASSIQRDGYTF	TGTGCCAGTAGTATCCAGAGGGATGGCTACACCTTC
TRBV11-2	-	TRBJ2-7	-	CASSYVTDLSSYEQYF	TGTGCCAGCAGCTACGTGACAGACCTGTCATCCTACGAGCAGTACTTC